Many counts were recorded for the clone carrying this T cell receptor (beta chain). MiXCR was run by TCRdb on the 5' RACE reads, yielding one entry per CDR3 protein. The sample lists 640,000 or so distinct CDR3 sequences, over 5% occurring once. The data are from a study of identical twins. This CDR3 has 16 amino acids. V was pared by 1 base and J by 6 bases, with 8 bases of the junction left unmatched. The sequenced material came from naive T cells sorted from blood. This chain links TRBV12-3 or TRBV12-4 with TRBJ2-3; 9 bases map to TRBD2. This sequence was found in a man aged 18 to 29 in good health. The DNA of the CDR3 is TGTGCCAGCAGTTTAGGACCGGGACTAGCAACGGATACGCAGTATTTT. Translation: CASSLGPGLATDTQYF.